This entry concerns a single TCR beta chain. The data originate from a study of T cell responses to AZD1222 COVID-19 vaccine. Between the trimmed V and J ends, which lost 0 bases and 2 bases, there was a span of 20 bases. This CDR3 region has 18 residues. Germline CDR1 is LNHNV and CDR2 is YYDKDF (reference sequence). Only in-frame clones appear in the TCRdb table, and some are missing; sequencing was by immunoSEQ multiplex PCR. Of 150,000 to 200,000 clones listed, approximately 90% are singletons. The sequence derives from an adult who received the AZD1222 COVID-19 vaccine. The source was peripheral blood, collected 28 days after the second AZD1222 dose. The chain couples TRBV15 to TRBJ2-7; a weak D match, TRBD1 (5 bases). Here the CDR3 DNA reads TGTGCCACCAGCAGAGAGTGGCGACAGATACAATTACCCTACGAGCAGTACTTC. Translating gives CATSREWRQIQLPYEQYF.